Following are 3 T cell receptor beta chains from one sample sequenced in a study of post-analysis software for immune sequencing data. For these TCRs, the target antigens are not known. Unique molecular identifiers had been added to the TCR beta cDNA libraries. MiXCR, run by TCRdb on the PCR reads, gives a single entry per CDR3 protein. The table records more than 450,000 distinct CDR3 sequences, roughly 45% of them present only once. The study's findings and limits: Patients showed TRBV5-6, TRBV5-1 and TRBV20-1 among four to six TRBV segments more frequent than in controls.

What was sequenced was blood. These receptors all come from a girl aged 5 to 17 with multiple sclerosis.

The chain joins TRBV5-1 to TRBJ1-6, with a possible D match to TRBD1 (5 bases). The CDR3 is made up of 15 amino acids. Trimming shortened V by 0 bases and J by 6 bases, and 10 bases separated the two germline ends. CDR1 and CDR2 (germline): SGHRS, YFSETQ. The chain's CDR3 is CASSLDPGGNSPLHF. The DNA for the CDR3 is TGCGCCAGCAGCTTGGATCCGGGGGGTAATTCACCCCTCCACTTT.

There are a few counts of this clonotype. The J gene is TRBJ2-4, the V gene TRBV6-5, with D hard to call. The CDR3 length is 17 residues. The V gene lost 4 bases and the J gene lost 0 bases, with 16 bases spanning the gap. Germline CDR1 and CDR2: MNHEY and SVGAGI. CDR3 in DNA: TGTGCCAGCAGTTCGTTTGGCCTCGGTCGAGCCAAAAACATTCAGTACTTC. It translates to CASSSFGLGRAKNIQYF.

This chain uses TRBV9 with TRBJ2-3; 12 bases are shared with TRBD2. Per germline, CDR1 SGDLS and CDR2 YYNGEE. The CDR3 loop spans 19 amino acids. Losses at the gene ends were 0 bases for V and 1 base for J; bases not matched to a gene: 9. The CDR3 reads CASSVGAGTSGWGTDTQYF. CDR3 sequence (DNA): TGTGCCAGCAGCGTAGGCGCCGGGACTAGCGGGTGGGGCACAGATACGCAGTATTTT.